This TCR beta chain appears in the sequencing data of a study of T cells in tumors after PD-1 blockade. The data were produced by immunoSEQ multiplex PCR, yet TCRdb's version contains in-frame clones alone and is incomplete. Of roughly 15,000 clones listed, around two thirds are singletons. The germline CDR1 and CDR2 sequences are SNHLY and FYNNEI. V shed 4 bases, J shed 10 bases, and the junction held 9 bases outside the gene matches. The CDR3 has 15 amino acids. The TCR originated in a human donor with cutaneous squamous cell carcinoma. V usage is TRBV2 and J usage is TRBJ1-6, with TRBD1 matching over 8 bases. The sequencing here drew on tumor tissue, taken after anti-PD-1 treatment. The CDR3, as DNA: TGTGCCAGCAGTGGACAGGGGCCGTCAAGCTCACCCCTCCACTTT. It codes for CASSGQGPSSSPLHF.